The present T cell receptor (beta chain) was sequenced within a study of blood T cell repertoires in COVID-19. V dropped 0 bases and J dropped 5; count of bases not matched to a gene: 15. The CDR3 is 19 residues long. Germline CDR1 LGHNA, CDR2 YSLEER. The data were produced by immunoSEQ multiplex PCR, yet TCRdb's version contains in-frame clones alone and is incomplete. This table has about 360,000 clones, about 86% appearing once. Sequenced material: peripheral blood. This sequence was found in a woman aged 60 to 75 with COVID-19, enrolled during active disease. J is TRBJ2-1 and V is TRBV4-3, with 8 bases matching TRBD2. The CDR3 reads CASSQDYASGGSRDNEQFF. In DNA, the CDR3 is TGCGCCAGCAGCCAAGATTACGCCAGCGGGGGTTCCAGAGACAATGAGCAGTTCTTC.